The present T cell receptor (beta chain) was sequenced within a study of blood T cell repertoires in COVID-19. About the study: The cDNA or gDNA used as material had been derived from T cells, B-cell-depleted T cells, or PBMCs.

Authors' analysis steps: Amplification with reference gene primers provided the estimates of nucleated cell counts. The data were produced by immunoSEQ multiplex PCR, yet TCRdb's version contains in-frame clones alone and is incomplete. V, J and clone size are those of that table, while D and trimming were read from the DNA. The profile shows some 230,000 clones, roughly nine tenths of them singletons. V gave up 4 bases and J gave up 0 bases; unmatched junction bases: 1. From germline, CDR1 is SGHDT and CDR2 YYEEEE. The CDR3 spans 14 residues. The rearrangement uses TRBV5-6 and TRBJ1-3; 7 nucleotides agree with TRBD1. The TCR originated in a woman between 18 and 29 years old in a cohort exposed to, infected with or recovered from COVID-19 (not recorded which). The sequencing sample was made of PBMCs or T cells enriched from blood (not recorded which). Written as DNA, the CDR3 is TGTGCCAGCAGCACAGGGGTCTCTGGAAACACCATATATTTT. Encoded protein: CASSTGVSGNTIYF.